Below, 8 T cell receptor beta chains from the same sample are listed, as sequenced in a study of PD-L1 blockade in urothelial cancer (dated by TCRdb to 2016 to 2017). The time point label, as the study defines it: peripheral blood 6 weeks after treatment start. Library method: the immunoSEQ multiplex PCR assay. What TCRdb holds here is the immuneACCESS table cut down to in-frame rearrangements. Part of the clones is not present; checked against another copy, under half of the missing clones reflect an unresolved V gene, and the others are unexplained. This sample holds tens of thousands of clones; roughly 89% were observed only once. In total, the top ten clones hold about 10% of the sample. The sequenced sample was PBMCs, obtained around atezolizumab (anti-PD-L1) treatment. The receptors were gathered from a woman in her fifties or sixties with urothelial cancer.

This chain uses TRBV19 with TRBJ1-2, with D tentatively TRBD1 (6 bases). This CDR3 is 12 amino acids long. Trimming took off 1 base at V and 8 bases at J, with 8 bases between the two ends. Per germline, CDR1 LNHDA and CDR2 SQIVND (reference sequence). The CDR3 region has the DNA TGTGCCAGTAGTATAGTGACAGGCGGCTACACCTTC. Translated, it gives CASSIVTGGYTF.

The chain employs TRBV5-1 and TRBJ2-7; D gene ambiguous. V lost 5 bases to trimming and J lost 1 base, with 10 bases between them. The CDR3 consists of 13 residues. The germline CDR1 and CDR2 sequences are SGHRS and YFSETQ. CDR3 sequence reads: CASSYDKSYEQYF. For the CDR3, the DNA is TGCGCCAGCAGTTACGACAAGTCCTACGAGCAGTACTTC.

The sample holds a few counts of this clone. The chain has TRBV7-8 and TRBJ1-6; possible D gene TRBD1, 5 bases. The CDR3 runs to 11 residues. Germline V gene lookup returns CDR1 SGHVS and CDR2 FQNEAQ. V was cut by 7 bases and J by 14 bases, with 12 bases left in between. CDR3 sequence (DNA): TGTGCCAGCACCCCGGCGGGGGCCCTCCACTTT. Residues: CASTPAGALHF.

This chain uses TRBV7-3 with TRBJ2-5; 13 bases align to TRBD2. After removal of 5 bases from V and 5 bases from J, the junction contained 11 bases not matched to a gene. The V gene's germline CDR1 is SGHTA and CDR2 FQGTGA. This CDR3 contains 17 residues. The CDR3 loop reads CASSEGLAGLSGETQYF. CDR3 bases: TGTGCCAGCAGCGAGGGACTAGCGGGGCTTAGTGGGGAGACCCAGTACTTC.

The chain uses TRBV19 and TRBJ1-1; no firm D call. The germline CDR1 and CDR2 sequences are LNHDA and SQIVND (reference sequence). The CDR3 sequence is 13 residues long. Trimming left V 5 bases short and J 0 bases short, with 7 bases between. Here the CDR3 reads CASSSQMNTEAFF. The CDR3, as DNA: TGTGCCAGTAGTTCACAGATGAACACTGAAGCTTTCTTT.

J is TRBJ2-3 and V is TRBV11-3; weak D call: TRBD1 (6 bases). Trimming shortened V by 1 base and J by 5 bases, and 10 bases separated the two germline ends. CDR3 length: 14 amino acids. The V gene's germline CDR1 is SGHNT and CDR2 YENEEA. CDR3 loop: CASSLGTAVDTQYF. The CDR3 bases are TGTGCCAGCAGCTTAGGGACAGCGGTAGATACGCAGTATTTT.

The chain has TRBV4-3 and TRBJ2-7; 12 nucleotides align to TRBD2. Trimming at V came to 0 bases and at J to 7 bases, leaving 1 base not matched to a gene. Germline V gives CDR1 LGHNA, CDR2 YSLEER. The CDR3 is 14 residues long. CDR3 residues: CASSQDGLAGEQYF. For the CDR3, the DNA is TGCGCCAGCAGCCAAGATGGACTAGCGGGAGAGCAGTACTTC.

J is TRBJ2-7 and V is TRBV6-5, with 8 bases fitting TRBD1. V was clipped by 6 bases and J by 5 bases; unmatched bases: 12. Germline CDR1 and CDR2: MNHEY and SVGAGI. The CDR3 loop spans 15 amino acids. This chain's CDR3 is CASRSDRGAPDEQYF. The DNA for the CDR3 is TGTGCCAGCAGGTCAGACAGGGGTGCCCCTGACGAGCAGTACTTC.